The source of this T cell receptor (beta chain) is a study of blood T cell repertoires in COVID-19 (dated by TCRdb to between 2020 and 2021). About the investigation overall: Samples covering the acute and convalescent phases of COVID-19 were provided by collaborators in the United States, Italy and Spain. The material from the prospective study consisted of cDNA or gDNA derived from T cells, B-cell-depleted T cells, or PBMCs. Deeply sampled blood TCRbeta repertoires from subjects exposed to, actively infected with, or recovered from COVID-19 were included in the dataset. The repertoires were released in a freely available public database meant as a resource for research on the immune response to SARS-CoV-2. Samples were obtained from the ongoing ImmuneRACE study (first 160 participants) and from 1,000 to 1,500 subjects provided by 6 global collaborators. Sample metadata almost always included a de-identified subject ID, COVID-19 status, age in years and sex. Where HLA class I and class II types were available, the types were taken from metadata supplied by the sample provider, not from assay-based typing.

For this clone: What this receptor recognizes is not known. Per-base quality was not reported, and no clone a single base away is much larger than it.

Participants in the prospective study were enrolled through a virtual design, were aged roughly 18 to 95 years, and lived in approximately 25 United States geographic areas. In the prospective study, participants were assigned to cohorts based on the clinical history participants reported in a screening survey and a study questionnaire. For ImmuneRACE Cohort 3, a participant was defined as recovered based on two consecutive negative NP/OP PCR tests, clearance by a healthcare professional, or resolution of symptoms. In the prospective study, whole blood, serum and a nasopharyngeal or oropharyngeal swab were collected from each participant by mobile phlebotomists. Additional blood draws and questionnaires over an approximately two-month period could optionally be provided by prospective study participants. Blood samples from the prospective study were shipped frozen or at room temperature prior to DNA extraction.

Cut back by 6 bases and 8 bases, the V and J ends lie 13 bases apart. The cysteine opens and the phenylalanine closes a CDR3 of 12 amino acids. The retained sequence is limited to the CDR3, 36 bases, with the frame set at the first base. Paper-wide results and their limitations: The amount of clinical and demographic metadata varied by source and participant and was provided uncurated.

The immunoSEQ Assay, a bias-controlled multiplex PCR, was used to amplify TCRbeta CDR3 regions from genomic DNA. The original pipeline was this. The number of nucleated cells in each sample was estimated from the amplification of reference gene primers within the assay. Sequence reads were collapsed and filtered to measure the absolute abundance of every unique TCRbeta CDR3 rearrangement. For each sample, productive Simpson clonality was calculated as the square root of Simpson's diversity index across productive rearrangements. Entries here come from immuneACCESS through TCRdb and include only in-frame sequences with V and J called. Some clones fail to appear in such tables; in the studies checked, an unresolved V gene covers under half of the shortfall, and the cause of the remainder is unknown. D and trimming were read from the DNA, whereas the V and J calls and clone size are those reported in that table. This sample has roughly 290,000 clones in its table, and 75% to 90% of those were observed once. Of the sample, roughly 4% falls within the top ten clones.

This chain joins TRBV12-3 or TRBV12-4 to TRBJ1-2; the D gene is perhaps TRBD1, from 5 matching bases. The source is a woman in her twenties or thirties who had recovered from COVID-19. Input material: PBMCs or T cells enriched from blood (not recorded which). The DNA sequence is TGTGCCAGCAGGACCCAGGGAAAAGGCTACACCTTC. It codes for CASRTQGKGYTF.